The 21 T cell receptor beta chains given below trace back to one sample, sequenced in a study of beta chain features in type 1 diabetes (dated by TCRdb to the late 2010s). Library method: the immunoSEQ multiplex PCR assay. All of the isolated RNA was reverse transcribed with the High Capacity cDNA Reverse Transcription Kit, so expressed TCRB transcripts were sequenced. TCRdb obtained this table from immuneACCESS and retained in-frame rearrangements with V and J assigned. These tables miss some clones; where compared with another copy, unresolved V genes account for less than half of the shortfall, and the remainder is unexplained. The sample profile shows approximately 400,000 clones; more than 13% of them were found once. Under 0.02% of the sample is taken by the ten largest. Sequencing was performed on naive CD4+ T cells from blood. This sample's cell subset or site label indicates: true naive CD4+ T cells. These TCRs come from a woman aged 18-29 years in good health.

V is TRBV29-1 and J is TRBJ1-3; TRBD1 agrees at 8 bases. CDR1 and CDR2 from the germline V gene are SQVTM and ANQGSEA. CDR3 size: 16 residues. Trimming removed 6 bases from V and 4 bases from J; junction bases left unmatched: 14. CDR3: CSVATFNRGDGNTIYF. The CDR3 DNA is TGCAGCGTGGCAACTTTCAACAGGGGGGACGGAAACACCATATATTTT.

V and J are TRBV4-1 and TRBJ2-1, with 10 bases aligning to TRBD2. This CDR3 contains 14 residues. Germline-derived CDR1 and CDR2 are MGHRA and YSYEKL. V was pared by 4 bases and J by 7 bases, with 4 bases of the junction left unmatched. CDR3 protein: CASSRIAGGNEQFF. CDR3 nucleotide sequence: TGCGCCAGCAGCCGAATAGCGGGAGGAAATGAGCAGTTCTTC.

The CDR3, as DNA: TGTGCCAGCAGCATACAGGAATATGGCTACACCTTC. Its translation: CASSIQEYGYTF. The V call is TRBV7-9, the J call TRBJ1-2; D perhaps matches TRBD1 (5 bases). CDR3 length: 12 residues. V lost 5 bases, J lost 5 bases, and 9 bases lay in between. Germline V gives CDR1 SEHNR, CDR2 FQNEAQ (reference sequence).

The chain is built from TRBV28 and TRBJ2-7; D remains ambiguous. The CDR3 is 14 amino acids. Looked up from germline, CDR1 is MDHEN and CDR2 is SYDVKM. Trimming left V 1 base short and J 0 bases short, with 7 bases between. The CDR3 region is CASSLYHYSYEQYF. In DNA, the CDR3 is TGTGCCAGCAGTTTATACCACTACTCCTACGAGCAGTACTTC.

This clone has more than one count but fewer than ten. The V gene is TRBV30, the J gene TRBJ1-1, with D perhaps matching TRBD1 (6 bases). Deletions cut 4 bases from V and 1 base from J, with 16 bases between. Germline CDR1 is GTSNPN and CDR2 is SVGIG (reference sequence). The CDR3 spans 15 residues. The CDR3 spells CAWTPRGHSNTEAFF. The CDR3 nucleotides are TGTGCCTGGACCCCACGGGGACACTCGAACACTGAAGCTTTCTTT. Drawing the rest from reference TRBV30 and TRBJ1-1, the complete variable domain is SQTIHQWPATLVQPVGSPLSLECTVEGTSNPNLYWYRQAAGRGLQLLFYSVGIGQISSEVPQNLSASRPQDRQFILSSKKLLLSDSGFYLCAWTPRGHSNTEAFFGQGTRLTVV.

This clone came up a few times. The chain employs TRBV25-1 and TRBJ2-7, with D perhaps matching TRBD2 (6 bases). The CDR3 runs 15 residues. V was cut by 3 bases and J by 5 bases, with 17 bases left in between. Germline lookup yields CDR1 MGHDK and CDR2 SYGVNS. The CDR3 DNA is TGTGCCAGCAGTGAGGCGGCTAGCGTTATCCACGAGCAGTACTTC. Protein product: CASSEAASVIHEQYF.

The J gene is TRBJ2-5, the V gene TRBV10-3; 10 nucleotides line up with TRBD1. The CDR3 is 14 residues long. Per the germline V gene, CDR1 is ENHRY and CDR2 is SYGVKD. The junction had 6 bases not matched to a gene; V was cut back by 7 bases and J by 4 bases. The CDR3 is CAINTGTGAETQYF. DNA of the CDR3: TGTGCCATCAACACCGGGACAGGGGCAGAGACCCAGTACTTC.

This clone was counted only a few times. V usage is TRBV4-3 and J usage is TRBJ2-1; TRBD2 matches at 8 bases. The V gene's germline CDR1 is LGHNA and CDR2 YSLEER. The CDR3 length is 16 residues. J gave up 5 bases and V 4 bases, and 10 bases lay outside the gene matches. CDR3 coding DNA: TGCGCCAGCAGCCGAATAGCGGGGACACTCGACAATGAGCAGTTCTTC. This encodes CASSRIAGTLDNEQFF.

The rearrangement uses TRBV20-1 and TRBJ2-1; D not resolved. Between the trimmed V and J ends, which lost 6 bases and 7 bases, there was a span of 10 bases. This CDR3 has 11 amino acids. The germline CDR1 and CDR2 sequences are DFQATT and SNEGSKA (reference sequence). The CDR3 loop reads CSATKRNEQFF. As DNA, the CDR3 is TGCAGTGCCACAAAGAGGAATGAGCAGTTCTTC.

A few counts support this clone. The genes are TRBV20-1 and TRBJ2-7; 9 nucleotides line up with TRBD1. The germline V gene encodes CDR1 DFQATT and CDR2 SNEGSKA (reference sequence). The trim removed 3 bases at V and 11 bases at J, leaving 5 bases unmatched. The CDR3 totals 11 residues. In DNA, the CDR3 is TGCAGTGCTAGTCTCCGGGACAGGGAGTACTTC. Protein product: CSASLRDREYF.

Only a few counts were recorded for this clone. The CDR3 DNA is TGTGCCAGCAGCTCCGGGGGGTTAGTCTACGAGCAGTACTTC. Translated: CASSSGGLVYEQYF. The rearrangement uses TRBV7-2 and TRBJ2-7; 7 nucleotides match TRBD2. CDR3 length: 14 residues. Germline V gene lookup returns CDR1 SGHTA and CDR2 FQGNSA. The ends lost 4 bases at V and 3 bases at J; junction bases unmatched: 6.

The gene calls are TRBV29-1 and TRBJ1-2; D unclear. Per the germline V gene, CDR1 is SQVTM and CDR2 is ANQGSEA. The CDR3 has 8 amino acids. V lost 7 bases, J lost 8 bases, and 5 bases lay in between. In nucleotides, the CDR3 is TGCAGCGGAGGGGGCTACACCTTC. Encoded protein: CSGGGYTF.

Turning to this clone: The sample has other DNA sequences that encode this CDR3 too. V is TRBV7-9 and J is TRBJ2-5; TRBD1 aligns across 9 bases. This CDR3 is 14 amino acids long. Germline V lookup: CDR1 SEHNR, CDR2 FQNEAQ (reference sequence). J was trimmed by 4 bases and V by 6 bases; bases with no gene match: 6. The CDR3 loop reads CASRPGQGRETQYF. CDR3 nucleotides: TGTGCCAGCAGACCGGGACAGGGAAGAGAGACCCAGTACTTC.

This clone has only a few counts. The V call is TRBV10-3, the J call TRBJ2-1, with a possible D match to TRBD2 (5 bases). V shed 3 bases and J shed 0 bases, with 12 bases lying between them. The CDR3 totals 16 residues. The germline V gene encodes CDR1 ENHRY and CDR2 SYGVKD. The DNA for the CDR3 is TGTGCCATCAGTGAAGGAGGCAGCAGCTCCTACAATGAGCAGTTCTTC. Amino acid sequence: CAISEGGSSSYNEQFF.

This clone was detected only once. This chain connects TRBV27 to TRBJ2-7; 7 nucleotides agree with TRBD1. CDR3 length: 14 residues. V trimming: 4 bases; J trimming: 0 bases; junction bases outside the gene matches: 3. CDR1 and CDR2 (germline): MNHEY, SMNVEV (reference sequence). CDR3 coding DNA: TGTGCCAGCAGTTACAGGGGTCTCTCCTACGAGCAGTACTTC. This sequence encodes CASSYRGLSYEQYF.

The V call is TRBV4-1, the J call TRBJ2-1; D unclear. The CDR3 runs to 15 residues. V was cut by 1 base and J by 4 bases, with 11 bases left in between. CDR1 is MGHRA, CDR2 YSYEKL, per germline. The CDR3 DNA reads TGCGCCAGCAGCCAAGGCATAGGCGGATACAATGAGCAGTTCTTC. Amino acids: CASSQGIGGYNEQFF.

Only a few counts were recorded for this clone. The genes are TRBV30 and TRBJ2-7, with 9 bases identical to TRBD2. Per the germline V gene, CDR1 is GTSNPN and CDR2 is SVGIG (reference sequence). V shed 5 bases and J 5 bases; nucleotides not matched to a gene: 13. The CDR3 covers 15 residues. CDR3 loop: CAWGPIAGVPHEQYF. CDR3 DNA sequence: TGTGCCTGGGGTCCCATAGCGGGAGTGCCCCACGAGCAGTACTTC.

The chain has TRBV5-1 and TRBJ2-3, with D unclear. This CDR3 contains 15 residues. With 1 base removed from V and 5 bases from J, the gap between germline ends came to 14 bases. Germline assignment: CDR1 SGHRS and CDR2 YFSETQ. The CDR3 is CASSLPLLTEDTQYF. As DNA, the CDR3 is TGCGCCAGCAGCTTGCCTCTTCTTACAGAAGATACGCAGTATTTT.

In this sample, this clone turned up a few times. In nucleotides, the CDR3 is TGTGCCAGCAGCGACACTAGCTCCCTCGACGAGCAGTACTTC. It is translated as CASSDTSSLDEQYF. The chain couples TRBV2 to TRBJ2-7; perhaps TRBD2 as D (6 bases). Per the germline V gene, CDR1 is SNHLY and CDR2 is FYNNEI. The CDR3 is 14 amino acids. The V end was cut by 6 bases, the J end by 5 bases, with 17 bases between.

This clone was seen more than once but under ten times. The chain recombines TRBV10-3 with TRBJ1-2, with a weak D call TRBD1 (5 bases). The V end was cut by 6 bases, the J end by 4 bases, with 15 bases between. In germline, CDR1 is ENHRY, CDR2 SYGVKD. The length of the CDR3 is 14 residues. The chain's CDR3 is CAIRTGGGGYGYTF. The CDR3 DNA follows: TGTGCCATCAGAACAGGCGGTGGTGGCTATGGCTACACCTTC.

The genes are TRBV5-4 and TRBJ2-7, with 11 bases lining up with TRBD2. Trimming at V came to 0 bases and at J to 12 bases, leaving 11 bases not matched to a gene. In germline, CDR1 is SGHNT, CDR2 YYREEE (reference sequence). The CDR3 length is 15 residues. In DNA, the CDR3 is TGTGCCAGCAGCTTGGATTTAACTAGCGGGAGTAGGCTGTACTTC. It yields the protein CASSLDLTSGSRLYF.